What follows are 16 T cell receptor beta chains derived from one specimen sequenced in a study of T cell changes during pregnancy in multiple sclerosis. Using immunoSEQ multiplex PCR, the repertoire was profiled, and TCRdb retains in-frame clones only, with some absent. This table has 60,000 or so clones, about 91% appearing once. The sample was peripheral blood, taken before pregnancy. These receptors came from a female donor with multiple sclerosis, enrolled in a pregnancy study.

This chain connects TRBV9 to TRBJ2-2; 9 nucleotides line up with TRBD1. Per the germline V gene, CDR1 is SGDLS and CDR2 is YYNGEE. V shed 3 bases, J shed 5 bases, and the junction held 2 bases outside the gene matches. The CDR3 contains 14 residues. The CDR3 DNA reads as TGTGCCAGCAGCGGCGGACAGGGGACCGGGGAGCTGTTTTTT. It is translated as CASSGGQGTGELFF.

The chain uses TRBV11-3 and TRBJ1-4; the D gene is possibly TRBD1 (5 bases). Germline V gene sequence: CDR1 SGHNT, CDR2 YENEEA. This CDR3 comprises 17 residues. V was clipped by 5 bases and J by 6 bases, with 22 bases between them. CDR3 amino acids: CASSPGGSGVMDEKLFF. For the CDR3, the DNA is TGTGCCAGCAGCCCCGGCGGGTCGGGGGTTATGGATGAAAAACTGTTTTTT.

The rearrangement joins TRBV4-3 to TRBJ1-6; maybe TRBD1 (6 bases). Trimming shortened V by 0 bases and J by 8 bases, and 14 bases separated the two germline ends. Per the germline V gene, CDR1 is LGHNA and CDR2 is YSLEER. The length of the CDR3 is 16 residues. CDR3 region: CASSQEGTPTDSPLHF. In DNA, the CDR3 is TGCGCCAGCAGCCAAGAGGGGACACCTACCGATTCACCCCTCCACTTT.

The chain employs TRBV9 and TRBJ2-1; 8 bases map to TRBD2. Germline trimming cut 0 bases from V and 3 bases from J; bases unmatched to any gene: 5. CDR1 and CDR2 from the germline V gene are SGDLS and YYNGEE. CDR3 length: 16 amino acids. This chain's CDR3 is CASSVGPGGGYNEQFF. CDR3 DNA sequence: TGTGCCAGCAGCGTAGGTCCGGGGGGGGGCTACAATGAGCAGTTCTTC.

This rearrangement joins TRBV5-4 to TRBJ2-4; the D gene is possibly TRBD2 (6 bases). V lost 4 bases to trimming and J lost 3 bases, with 17 bases between them. The CDR3 totals 16 residues. Germline V gene lookup returns CDR1 SGHNT and CDR2 YYREEE (reference sequence). The CDR3 region is CASSGAPLGGKNIQYF. CDR3 DNA sequence: TGTGCCAGCAGCGGGGCACCCCTGGGAGGCAAAAACATTCAGTACTTC.

The V call is TRBV4-1, the J call TRBJ1-2, with D perhaps TRBD1 (5 bases). The germline gives CDR1 MGHRA, CDR2 YSYEKL. V gave up 0 bases and J gave up 4 bases, with 12 bases separating them. This CDR3 region has 15 residues. This CDR3 reads CASSQERGGVYGYTF. The CDR3 region has the DNA TGCGCCAGCAGCCAAGAGCGGGGGGGGGTCTATGGCTACACCTTC.

The chain uses TRBV6-4 and TRBJ1-5; D is perhaps TRBD1 (5 bases). V dropped 3 bases and J dropped 1 base, with 10 bases sitting between them. CDR3 size: 15 residues. Germline V lookup: CDR1 MRHNA, CDR2 SNTAGT. The CDR3: CASSELGGSNQPQHF. The CDR3 coding sequence is TGTGCCAGCAGTGAGTTGGGGGGGAGCAATCAGCCCCAGCATTTT.

The chain joins TRBV5-1 to TRBJ1-2, with D perhaps TRBD1 (5 bases). CDR1 is SGHRS, CDR2 YFSETQ, per germline. Trimming pared 1 base from V and 2 bases from J, leaving 6 bases between. The length of the CDR3 is 13 residues. The CDR3 DNA is TGCGCCAGCAGCTTGTCAGGGAACTATGGCTACACCTTC. This encodes CASSLSGNYGYTF.

The rearrangement uses TRBV11-3 and TRBJ1-1, with 9 nucleotides matching TRBD1. Germline V gene data show CDR1 as SGHNT and CDR2 as YENEEA. Unmatched junction bases numbered 5, after V lost 5 bases and J lost 4 bases. The CDR3 extends over 14 amino acids. In DNA form, the CDR3 reads TGTGCCAGCAGCCTACAGGGGGCCGGCACTGAAGCTTTCTTT. It yields the protein CASSLQGAGTEAFF. Full variable domain (rest looked up from reference TRBV11-3 and TRBJ1-1): EAGVVQSPRYKIIEKKQPVAFWCNPISGHNTLYWYLQNLGQGPELLIRYENEEAVDDSQLPKDRFSAERLKGVDSTLKIQPAELGDSAVYLCASSLQGAGTEAFFGQGTRLTVV.

This clone was observed once. J is TRBJ1-1 and V is TRBV5-6; unclear D gene. This CDR3 has 15 residues. The germline V gene has CDR1 SGHDT and CDR2 YYEEEE. V was cut by 0 bases and J by 0 bases, with 9 bases left in between. The CDR3 region is CASSLVTVVNTEAFF. The CDR3 nucleotides are TGTGCCAGCAGCTTGGTCACGGTAGTGAACACTGAAGCTTTCTTT.

This clone was seen a single time. The chain has TRBV7-3 and TRBJ2-3; D unclear. The CDR3 runs to 14 residues. Germline V CDR1 and CDR2: SGHTA, FQGTGA. Trimming took off 1 base at V and 2 bases at J, with 7 bases between the two ends. The CDR3 DNA reads as TGTGCCAGCAGCTTAAGGGCGCACACAGATACGCAGTATTTT. Its protein is CASSLRAHTDTQYF.

The rearrangement uses TRBV6-5 and TRBJ2-1, with 9 bases that match TRBD2. The J segment lost 4 bases and the V segment lost 4 bases, leaving 8 bases of the junction unmatched. Germline values: CDR1 MNHEY, CDR2 SVGAGI. The CDR3 spans 16 residues. The CDR3 here is CASSSRLAERYNEQFF. As DNA, the CDR3 is TGTGCCAGCAGTTCCAGACTAGCGGAGAGATACAATGAGCAGTTCTTC.

V is TRBV14 and J is TRBJ1-1, with D possibly being TRBD1 (6 bases). V was trimmed by 3 bases and J by 6 bases, leaving 23 bases between them. The CDR3 extends over 17 amino acids. The germline V gene has CDR1 SGHDN and CDR2 FVKESK. The CDR3 region has the DNA TGTGCCAGCAGCCACATCGGGGGGCAAGGAGCGGGGTCTGAAGCTTTCTTT. It yields the protein CASSHIGGQGAGSEAFF.

This sequence joins TRBV10-3 and TRBJ1-4; weak D call: TRBD1 (5 bases). The germline V and J ends were trimmed by 9 bases and 4 bases, with 12 bases remaining between them. The CDR3 extends over 13 amino acids. Germline V CDR1 and CDR2: ENHRY, SYGVKD. This CDR3 reads CAIRSQGNEKLFF. The CDR3, as DNA: TGTGCCATTAGGAGTCAGGGTAATGAAAAACTGTTTTTT.

The gene calls are TRBV6-6 and TRBJ2-7; TRBD1 matches at 7 bases. The CDR3 length is 14 residues. Trimming removed 0 bases from V and 2 bases from J; junction bases left unmatched: 1. Germline V CDR1 and CDR2: MNHNY, SVGAGI (reference sequence). CDR3: CASSYSTGPYEQYF. The CDR3 DNA sequence: TGTGCCAGCAGTTACTCGACAGGGCCCTACGAGCAGTACTTC.

The rearrangement uses TRBV7-3 and TRBJ2-5; D is ambiguous. V lost 3 bases, J lost 5 bases, and 10 bases lay in between. The CDR3 contains 13 residues. Germline V lookup: CDR1 SGHTA, CDR2 FQGTGA. CDR3 in amino acids: CASSLFVTETQYF. The CDR3 region has the DNA TGTGCCAGCAGCTTGTTTGTAACTGAGACCCAGTACTTC.